The entry below describes one T cell receptor beta chain. This sample is part of a study of cytomegalovirus exposure and HLA in healthy donors. Study-level information: One earlier analysis, a look at roughly 180 million T cells, found almost 120 million unique TCR beta sequences.

Trimming at V came to 1 base and at J to 7 bases, leaving 7 bases not matched to a gene. CDR3 length: 15 amino acids. The germline gives CDR1 MNHEY, CDR2 SMNVEV (reference sequence). PCR was performed using 60 Vbeta and 13 Jbeta primers. The repertoire was sequenced with immunoSEQ multiplex PCR; TCRdb's copy has only in-frame clones and lacks some. Of about 130,000 clones listed, roughly 85% are singletons. The chain couples TRBV27 to TRBJ2-7; TRBD2 agrees at 10 bases. Sequencing was done on a sample of PBMCs. The TCR sequence derives from a boy aged 10-17 years in good health and CMV-seronegative. This CDR3 is CASSLFPSGSFEQYF. The CDR3 DNA is TGTGCCAGCAGTTTATTTCCTAGCGGGAGCTTTGAGCAGTACTTC.